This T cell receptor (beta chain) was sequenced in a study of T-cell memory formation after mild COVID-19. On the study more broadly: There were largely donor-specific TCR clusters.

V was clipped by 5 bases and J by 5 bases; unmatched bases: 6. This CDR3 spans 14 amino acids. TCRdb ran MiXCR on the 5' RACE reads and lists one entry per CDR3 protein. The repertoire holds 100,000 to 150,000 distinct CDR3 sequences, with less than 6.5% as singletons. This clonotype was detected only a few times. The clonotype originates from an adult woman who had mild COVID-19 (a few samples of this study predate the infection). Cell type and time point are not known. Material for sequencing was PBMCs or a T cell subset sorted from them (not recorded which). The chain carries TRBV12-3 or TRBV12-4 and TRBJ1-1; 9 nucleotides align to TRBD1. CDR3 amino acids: CASSLQGAPTEAFF. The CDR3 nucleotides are TGTGCCAGCAGTCTACAGGGGGCGCCGACTGAAGCTTTCTTT.